The rows below give T cell receptor beta chains drawn from one sample of a study of T cell repertoires in ileal Crohn's disease. The protocol was immunoSEQ multiplex PCR, while the TCRdb copy is restricted to in-frame clones and leaves out a portion. Of some 17,000 clones in the sample, about 80% were seen once. The sample comprised ileal tissue. The receptors derive from an adult with Crohn's disease. CDR3s include the opening cysteine and the closing phenylalanine or tryptophan. Each record gives: clone size, V gene, J gene, D gene, CDR3 length, CDR3 DNA, CDR3 protein. D genes are given only for firm matches. The size of a clone is reported for some rows only, either as once, few or many, or as a class for expanded clones.

.	TRBV7-2	TRBJ1-1	.	13	TGTGCCAGCAGCTTACAGGGGAACACTGAAGCTTTCTTT	CASSLQGNTEAFF
.	TRBV4-3	TRBJ2-1	TRBD2	17	TGCGCCAGCAGCCAAGAGGCAAAAGCGGGAGGGATAAATGAGCAGTTCTTC	CASSQEAKAGGINEQFF
.	TRBV4-3	TRBJ2-7	TRBD2	15	TGCGCCAGCAGCCAAGACGGCGGGGGGAGAGGGGAGCAGTACTTC	CASSQDGGGRGEQYF
.	TRBV18	TRBJ2-1	TRBD1	14	TGTGCCAGCTCACCACCAGCGACAGGGGGGATGCAGTTCTTC	CASSPPATGGMQFF
few	TRBV29-1	TRBJ1-2	.	12	TGCAGCGTTGTTGGGGACGCGGGCGGCTACACCTTC	CSVVGDAGGYTF
.	TRBV7-9	TRBJ1-4	.	16	TGTGCCAGCAGCTTAGCTGGTGGGGCCCGGTGGGAAAAACTGTTTTTT	CASSLAGGARWEKLFF
few	TRBV5-1	TRBJ1-1	.	13	TGCGCCAGCAGCGCCGCAGAGAACACTGAAGCTTTCTTT	CASSAAENTEAFF
.	TRBV5-4	TRBJ1-2	.	13	TGTGCCAGTAAGGGTAGTCCTAACTATGGCTACACCTTC	CASKGSPNYGYTF
.	TRBV28	TRBJ2-7	.	15	TGTGCCAGCAGTTTGGGGGGATATACCGCCTACGAGCAGTACTTC	CASSLGGYTAYEQYF
.	TRBV27	TRBJ2-1	.	14	TGTGCCAGCAGTTTACGCCCCAAAGGCAATGAGCAGTTCTTC	CASSLRPKGNEQFF
.	TRBV18	TRBJ2-5	TRBD1	15	TGTGCCAGCTCACCCCAAGGGACAGGGTCCGAGACCCAGTACTTC	CASSPQGTGSETQYF
once	TRBV6-5	TRBJ1-5	.	14	TGTGCCAGCAGTCCCCGGCCCGTGAATCAGCCCCAGCATTTT	CASSPRPVNQPQHF
.	TRBV18	TRBJ1-1	.	14	TGTGCCAGCTCACGGGTAGGGTCGGGGACTGAAGCTTTCTTT	CASSRVGSGTEAFF
.	TRBV7-9	TRBJ1-5	TRBD1	14	TGTGCCAGCAGCGCTGGACAGGGCAATCAGCCCCAGCATTTT	CASSAGQGNQPQHF
.	TRBV6-1	TRBJ2-3	TRBD2	15	TGTGCCAGCAGCGAGACTAGCGGGGGGGCAGATACGCAGTATTTT	CASSETSGGADTQYF
.	TRBV10-3	TRBJ2-2	TRBD1	15	TGTGCCATCAGGTTGGACAGGGAGAGCACCGGGGAGCTGTTTTTT	CAIRLDRESTGELFF
.	TRBV18	TRBJ1-1	.	16	TGTGCCAGCTCACCTAACTCGTACGGAGGTAGCACTGAAGCTTTCTTT	CASSPNSYGGSTEAFF
.	TRBV11-2	TRBJ2-4	TRBD2	17	TGTGCCAGCAGCAGTAGCGGGGCGGACTTAGCCAAAAACATTCAGTACTTC	CASSSSGADLAKNIQYF
.	TRBV19	TRBJ2-1	.	13	TGTGCCAGTAGTAACCTGGAGGGCAATGAGCAGTTCTTC	CASSNLEGNEQFF
few	TRBV5-6	TRBJ1-1	.	14	TGTGCCAGCAGCGAAGGGACATTGAACACTGAAGCTTTCTTT	CASSEGTLNTEAFF
few	TRBV19	TRBJ2-1	TRBD2	15	TGTGCCAGTAGCGACAGCGGGGGGGCCTTCAATGAGCAGTTCTTC	CASSDSGGAFNEQFF
.	TRBV12-5	TRBJ2-3	TRBD2	18	TGTGCTAGTGGTTCGGGACTAGCGGGAAGCCTTGAGACAGATACGCAGTATTTT	CASGSGLAGSLETDTQYF
.	TRBV6-5	TRBJ1-3	.	13	TGTGCCAGCAGTTACGCAGCTGGAAACACCATATATTTT	CASSYAAGNTIYF
once	TRBV11-3	TRBJ2-1	TRBD2	13	TGTGCCAGCAGCTTAGGGTTAGCGGGTGAGCAGTTCTTC	CASSLGLAGEQFF
few	TRBV5-4	TRBJ2-6	.	16	TGTGCCAGCGCGGTTACCAGACAAAGTCGGGCCAACGTCCTGACTTTC	CASAVTRQSRANVLTF
.	TRBV6-5	TRBJ1-4	.	16	TGTGCCAGCAGTTATTCCGCAGGAAGCGACAGTCGATTACTGTTTTTT	CASSYSAGSDSRLLFF
.	TRBV6-1	TRBJ2-5	TRBD2	15	TGTGCCAGCAGTGATGTCGGCGGGGGCCAAGAGACCCAGTACTTC	CASSDVGGGQETQYF
.	TRBV4-3	TRBJ1-3	TRBD1	17	TGCGCCAGCAGCCAAGATCGGACAGGCCTCTCTGGAAACACCATATATTTT	CASSQDRTGLSGNTIYF
.	TRBV15	TRBJ2-1	TRBD1	17	TGTGCCACCAGCAGAGATCAATCGGACAAGGGGGCCCATGAGCAGTTCTTC	CATSRDQSDKGAHEQFF
.	TRBV19	TRBJ2-6	.	16	TGTGCCAGTAGTGCGGCCCCCAAGGCTGGGGCCAACGTCCTGACTTTC	CASSAAPKAGANVLTF
few	TRBV5-6	TRBJ1-1	.	12	TGTGCCAGCAGCTTGCGGGGCCCTGAAGCTTTCTTT	CASSLRGPEAFF
once	TRBV6-5	TRBJ1-1	TRBD1	15	TGTGCCAGCAAGATTCCCGGGACAGGGGACACTGAAGCTTTCTTT	CASKIPGTGDTEAFF
.	TRBV18	TRBJ2-7	.	16	TGTGCCAGCTCACCACCGGGAGACAGGTCGAGCTACGAGCAGTACTTC	CASSPPGDRSSYEQYF
.	TRBV5-1	TRBJ2-2	.	17	TGCGCCAGCAGCTTGGCCCCGGGGGGCCCTTCATCCGGGGAGCTGTTTTTT	CASSLAPGGPSSGELFF
.	TRBV4-3	TRBJ2-1	.	15	TGCGCCAGCAGCCAAGATCCGGCTATACCCAATGAGCAGTTCTTC	CASSQDPAIPNEQFF
.	TRBV11-2	TRBJ2-1	TRBD2	15	TGTGCCAGCAGCTTCAGAACGGGAGGTTACAATGAGCAGTTCTTC	CASSFRTGGYNEQFF
.	TRBV29-1	TRBJ2-3	.	15	TGCAGCGTTGAAGGGGCGTGGGGGGCCCCAGATACGCAGTATTTT	CSVEGAWGAPDTQYF
.	TRBV11-2	TRBJ2-7	TRBD2	14	TGTGCCAGTGGGACTAGCGGGGCCTCGGGGGAGCAGTACTTC	CASGTSGASGEQYF
few	TRBV5-1	TRBJ2-7	.	14	TGCGCCAGCAGCTTGATTCCCCAAAGATACGAGCAGTACTTC	CASSLIPQRYEQYF
.	TRBV5-1	TRBJ1-2	TRBD1	16	TGCGCCAGCAGCCTAGATAATACAGGGGGCAGCTATGGCTACACCTTC	CASSLDNTGGSYGYTF
.	TRBV7-9	TRBJ1-4	TRBD1	16	TGTGCCAGCAGCTTAGTCGGTTTGGGGGACAGGGAAAAACTGTTTTTT	CASSLVGLGDREKLFF
.	TRBV19	TRBJ2-1	.	13	TGTGCCAGTAGTATGCCCCCCGCTGGGGAGCAGTTCTTC	CASSMPPAGEQFF
.	TRBV28	TRBJ1-1	.	13	TGTGCCACCCTTCGCGGCCGGAACACTGAAGCTTTCTTT	CATLRGRNTEAFF
.	TRBV6-5	TRBJ2-2	.	14	TGTGCCAGCACCCCGGGACCAGAGTCGGGGGAGCTGTTTTTT	CASTPGPESGELFF
.	TRBV9	TRBJ2-3	TRBD2	17	TGTGCCAGCAGCGTAGTTCCTAGCGGGAGGGCAGCAAATACGCAGTATTTT	CASSVVPSGRAANTQYF